A selection of T cell receptor beta chains follows, all from one sample in a study of cytomegalovirus exposure and HLA in healthy donors. The method was immunoSEQ multiplex PCR; TCRdb's version includes in-frame clones alone and lacks a portion of them. The profile shows over 110,000 clones, approximately 78% of them singletons. Sequenced: PBMCs. The receptor set was obtained from a woman in her thirties or forties in good health and CMV-seropositive. CDR3s include the opening cysteine and the closing phenylalanine or tryptophan. Each record gives: D gene, V gene, J gene, clone size, CDR3 DNA, CDR3 protein. A D gene is named only where the DNA matches it firmly. Expanded clones are given a class, and other clones once, few, many or no size at all.

>-|TRBV7-8|TRBJ2-5|-
TGTGCCAGCAGCTTGTTTCAGGGCCTGGAGACCCAGTACTTC
CASSLFQGLETQYF
>-|TRBV7-9|TRBJ2-3|-
TGTGCCAGCAGCTTCTCTGGGGCTAGAGCAGATACGCAGTATTTT
CASSFSGARADTQYF
>TRBD2|TRBV18|TRBJ2-7|-
TGTGCCAGCTCACCCGGGACTAGCGGGAGGGGCAACGAGCAGTACTTC
CASSPGTSGRGNEQYF
>-|TRBV6-5|TRBJ2-1|-
TGTGCCAGCCGAGGGGACATCCTGAACAATGAGCAGTTCTTC
CASRGDILNNEQFF
>-|TRBV6-1|TRBJ2-3|few
TGTGCCAGCGATTCGATAACAGGGTCAACGGATACGCAGTATTTT
CASDSITGSTDTQYF
>TRBD1|TRBV28|TRBJ2-5|-
TGTGCCAGCAGTAGACAGGGGGCGGAGACCCAGTACTTC
CASSRQGAETQYF
>TRBD2|TRBV7-2|TRBJ2-2|-
TGTGCCAGCAGGACTCTAGCGGGGGGTGTGGACACCGGGGAGCTGTTTTTT
CASRTLAGGVDTGELFF
>TRBD2|TRBV19|TRBJ2-7|-
TGTGCCAGTAGTGCGGGGACTAGCGTTGCCGAGCAGTACTTC
CASSAGTSVAEQYF
>-|TRBV18|TRBJ2-1|once
TGTGCCAGCTCACCACCTTCGTCGAGCCGAAATGAGCAGTTCTTC
CASSPPSSSRNEQFF
>TRBD2|TRBV5-1|TRBJ2-3|once
TGCGCCAGCAGCTTGGGGAGCGGGGCGTCAGATACGCAGTATTTT
CASSLGSGASDTQYF
>TRBD2|TRBV27|TRBJ2-7|-
TGTGCCAGCAGTCCCCGACTAGCGGGAGCTTACGAGCAGTACTTC
CASSPRLAGAYEQYF
>TRBD2|TRBV28|TRBJ2-7|-
TGTGCCAGCAGTCCGGGACTAGCGGGACACGACTCCTACGAGCAGTACTTC
CASSPGLAGHDSYEQYF
>-|TRBV6-1|TRBJ1-5|-
TGTGCCAGCAGTACAGGCATGGGGGGTCAGCCCCAGCATTTT
CASSTGMGGQPQHF
>-|TRBV7-8|TRBJ1-2|-
TGTGCCAGCAGCTTAGCGGGACTCTCGGATGGCTACACCTTC
CASSLAGLSDGYTF
>TRBD2|TRBV7-7|TRBJ2-3|-
TGTGCTAGCAGCTCCGGGACTAGCGGGGCTGACACAGATACGCAGTATTTT
CASSSGTSGADTDTQYF
>-|TRBV5-4|TRBJ2-2|-
TGTGCCAGCAGCTTGGTTGGAGCGAACACCGGGGAGCTGTTTTTT
CASSLVGANTGELFF
>-|TRBV5-8|TRBJ2-1|few
TGTGCCAGCAGCTTAGGAGTCGGACTGAGCTCCTACAATGAGCAGTTCTTC
CASSLGVGLSSYNEQFF
>-|TRBV5-8|TRBJ2-2|-
TGTGCCAGCAGCTTGGGTCAGGGCCTCACCGGGGAGCTGTTTTTT
CASSLGQGLTGELFF
>-|TRBV28|TRBJ1-4|-
TGTGCCAGCAGCGCTCAGGCTTTTAATGAAAAACTGTTTTTT
CASSAQAFNEKLFF
>-|TRBV2|TRBJ1-4|-
TGTGCCAGCAGTGAGGAGGGAGAAAAACTGTTTTTT
CASSEEGEKLFF
>-|TRBV29-1|TRBJ1-5|-
TGCAGCGTTGAAGGTCAGGTTGGTCAGCCCCAGCATTTT
CSVEGQVGQPQHF
>-|TRBV10-2|TRBJ2-1|-
TGCGCCAGCAGTGAGTCCCAGGGGAGCTACAATGAGCAGTTCTTC
CASSESQGSYNEQFF
>TRBD2|TRBV6-5|TRBJ2-7|-
TGTGCCAGCTATCGAAGCGGGACCAGCTCCTACGAGCAGTACTTC
CASYRSGTSSYEQYF
>-|TRBV15|TRBJ2-1|-
TGTGCCACCGCGTGGATGCGAGGCTACAATGAGCAGTTCTTC
CATAWMRGYNEQFF
>-|TRBV18|TRBJ1-5|-
TGTGCCAGCTCACCCGGCCTTGAGGAGCAGCCCCAGCATTTT
CASSPGLEEQPQHF
>TRBD2|TRBV5-4|TRBJ2-3|-
TGTGCCAGCAGCACGAGGGACTACTACACAGATACGCAGTATTTT
CASSTRDYYTDTQYF
>TRBD1|TRBV7-9|TRBJ2-3|-
TGTGCCAGCAGCCTAGGACAGGGGAAGGATACGCAGTATTTT
CASSLGQGKDTQYF
>TRBD1|TRBV7-2|TRBJ1-2|-
TGTGCCAGCAGCGCCGGACAGGGGTATGGCTACACCTTC
CASSAGQGYGYTF
>TRBD1|TRBV29-1|TRBJ1-4|-
TGCAGCGCCTGGACAGGGACTAATGAAAAACTGTTTTTT
CSAWTGTNEKLFF
>TRBD1|TRBV6-6|TRBJ2-7|-
TGTGCCACCGCCAGAGCCGGGACAGGGGACGAGCAGTACTTC
CATARAGTGDEQYF
>-|TRBV4-1|TRBJ2-1|-
TGCGCCAGCAGCCAAGGGGCCCCGGGGATTATCTTCTACAATGAGCAGTTCTTC
CASSQGAPGIIFYNEQFF
>-|TRBV5-4|TRBJ2-5|-
TGTGCCAGCAGCTTGGCGTCTGAAGAGACCCAGTACTTC
CASSLASEETQYF
>-|TRBV7-8|TRBJ2-3|-
TGTGCCAGCGCCCAGGGGGGAGATACGCAGTATTTT
CASAQGGDTQYF
>TRBD2|TRBV7-6|TRBJ2-1|-
TGTGCCAACAACCCCAACGGCGGGAGGGCCATCAATGAGCAGTTCTTC
CANNPNGGRAINEQFF
>TRBD1|TRBV6-6|TRBJ1-6|-
TGTGCCGGACAGGGGGCTCGAACACCCCTCCACTTT
CAGQGARTPLHF
>TRBD1|TRBV5-1|TRBJ2-5|-
TGCGCCAGCAGCTTGGGCGGGACAGGGGAAGAGACCCAGTACTTC
CASSLGGTGEETQYF
>-|TRBV5-4|TRBJ2-2|-
TGTGCCAGCAGCAGGACGGGGACCGGGGAGCTGTTTTTT
CASSRTGTGELFF
>TRBD1|TRBV5-6|TRBJ2-1|-
TGTGCCAGCAGCTCGGCCGGGACAGGGATGTTTAATGAGCAGTTCTTC
CASSSAGTGMFNEQFF
>-|TRBV4-1|TRBJ2-3|-
TGCGCCAGCAGCCAAGATCCGAGCGCCAGCACAGATACGCAGTATTTT
CASSQDPSASTDTQYF
>TRBD2|TRBV4-1|TRBJ2-7|-
TGCGCCAGCAGCCAAGACGAGCGGGGCCGCGAGCAGTACTTC
CASSQDERGREQYF
>TRBD1|TRBV7-9|TRBJ2-5|once
TGTGCCAGCAGCTTAGGCAGGGGGAGTCTACAAGAGACCCAGTACTTC
CASSLGRGSLQETQYF
>-|TRBV10-3|TRBJ1-3|few
TGTGCCATCACCGGGGGGAGCTCTGGAAACACCATATATTTT
CAITGGSSGNTIYF
>-|TRBV5-1|TRBJ2-3|-
TGCGCCAGCACCTATCCCGGGACAGATACGCAGTATTTT
CASTYPGTDTQYF
>-|TRBV5-5|TRBJ1-1|-
TGTGCCAGCAGGACAACAGGGAACACTGAAGCTTTCTTT
CASRTTGNTEAFF
>-|TRBV7-9|TRBJ1-1|-
TGTGCCAGCAGCGAGAGGGAGGGAGGGTTCGGGACTGAAGCTTTCTTT
CASSEREGGFGTEAFF
>-|TRBV7-9|TRBJ2-7|-
TGTGCCAGCACTAGAGGGGGATCCTCTAACTACGAGCAGTACTTC
CASTRGGSSNYEQYF
>TRBD2|TRBV29-1|TRBJ2-5|-
TGCAGCGTTGCCCTTAGCGGGAGGGGAGAGACCCAGTACTTC
CSVALSGRGETQYF
>-|TRBV19|TRBJ2-7|-
TGTGCCAGTAGCAGGGGTCCCCCCACCTACGAGCAGTACTTC
CASSRGPPTYEQYF
>-|TRBV27|TRBJ1-5|-
TGTGCCGCAGCAGGGGATGGTAATCAGCCCCAGCATTTT
CAAAGDGNQPQHF
>-|TRBV7-9|TRBJ2-1|-
TGTGCCAGCAGCTTAGGAACAGAAGTTGAGCAGTTCTTC
CASSLGTEVEQFF
>-|TRBV6-5|TRBJ2-7|few
TGTGCCAGCACTCGGACTCCCCGCTCCTACGAGCAGTACTTC
CASTRTPRSYEQYF
>-|TRBV7-9|TRBJ2-6|-
TGTTCCAGCAGCTTACGGGGGACTGGGGCCAACGTCCTGACTTTC
CSSSLRGTGANVLTF
>-|TRBV5-6|TRBJ2-3|-
TGTGCCAGCAGCCGGAGATTGGAGGTCACAGATACGCAGTATTTT
CASSRRLEVTDTQYF
>TRBD2|TRBV29-1|TRBJ2-7|-
TGCAGCGTTGAAGCTAGCGGGAGGGCCTCCTACGAGCAGTACTTC
CSVEASGRASYEQYF
>-|TRBV7-3|TRBJ2-7|-
TGTGCCAGCAGCTCCAACTACGAGCAGTACTTC
CASSSNYEQYF
>TRBD1|TRBV28|TRBJ2-5|-
TGTGCCAGCGGACAGGGGGCTGAGGAGACCCAGTACTTC
CASGQGAEETQYF
>-|TRBV7-2|TRBJ1-2|-
TGTGCCAGCAGCTTATGGGTCCCGGTGGGGGGGACTAACTATGGCTACACCTTC
CASSLWVPVGGTNYGYTF
>-|TRBV10-3|TRBJ2-1|few
TGTGCCATCAGTGACTCCCCGGGGAGAAAGTCTAGGAATGAGCAGTTCTTC
CAISDSPGRKSRNEQFF
>-|TRBV27|TRBJ1-2|-
TGTGCCAGCACCCCCTTGGAGGGCTTAGATCGCTATGGCTACACCTTC
CASTPLEGLDRYGYTF